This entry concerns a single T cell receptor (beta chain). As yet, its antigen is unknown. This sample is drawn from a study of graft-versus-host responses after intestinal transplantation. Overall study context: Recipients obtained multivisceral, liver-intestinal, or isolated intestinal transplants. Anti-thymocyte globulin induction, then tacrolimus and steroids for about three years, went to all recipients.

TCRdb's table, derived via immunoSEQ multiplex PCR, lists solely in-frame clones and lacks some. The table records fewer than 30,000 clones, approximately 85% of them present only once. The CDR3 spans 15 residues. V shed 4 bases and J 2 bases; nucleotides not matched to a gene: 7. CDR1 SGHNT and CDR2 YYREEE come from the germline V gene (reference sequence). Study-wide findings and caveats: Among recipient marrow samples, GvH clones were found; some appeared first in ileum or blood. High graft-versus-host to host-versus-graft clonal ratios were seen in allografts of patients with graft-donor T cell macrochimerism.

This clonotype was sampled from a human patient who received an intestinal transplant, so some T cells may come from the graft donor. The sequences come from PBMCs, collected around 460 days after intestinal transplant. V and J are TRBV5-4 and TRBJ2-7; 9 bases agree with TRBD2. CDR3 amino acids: CASSVAGAYPYEQYF. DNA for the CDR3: TGTGCCAGCAGCGTAGCGGGAGCCTACCCCTACGAGCAGTACTTC.